This T cell receptor beta chain appears in the sequencing data of a study of CD8+CD57+ T cells in acquired aplastic anemia. Overall study context: Average DNA yield from sorted CD4+ and CD8+ cells was about 3.2 ug. Mean read depth for CD4+ cells from healthy donors was 9 million to 13 million. Study-level points and caveats: CD8+ Simpson's diversity showed no significant patient-control difference.

Genomic DNA was employed as the template in profiling TCR beta VDJ and CDR3. TCRdb ran MiXCR on the reads and lists one entry per CDR3 protein. The profile shows 200,000 to 250,000 distinct CDR3 sequences, approximately 35% of them singletons. Looked up from germline, CDR1 is SGDLS and CDR2 is YYNGEE. V gave up 1 base and J gave up 4 bases; unmatched junction bases: 3. The CDR3 is 15 amino acids. This clonotype has at least ten counts. The antigen remains undetermined. The sample taken for sequencing was sorted CD4+, CD8+, or CD8+CD57+ T cells (not recorded which) from PBMCs. The source of this sequence is a human donor in good health, serving as a control. J is TRBJ1-1 and V is TRBV9, with 11 bases identical to TRBD1. Written as DNA, the CDR3 is TGTGCCAGCAGCGTATCCGGGACAGGGGGCACTGAAGCTTTCTTT. It translates to CASSVSGTGGTEAFF.